One sample yielded the 32 T cell receptor beta chains listed below, sequenced in a study of CD8+CD57+ T cells in acquired aplastic anemia. It was genomic DNA that served as the template for profiling TCR beta VDJ and CDR3. One entry per CDR3 protein results from TCRdb running MiXCR on the reads. The data hold some 130,000 distinct CDR3 sequences, with over 45% observed a single time. The sequenced sample was sorted CD4+, CD8+, or CD8+CD57+ T cells (not recorded which) from PBMCs. These receptors originate from a human donor in good health, serving as a control.

With regard to this clonotype: The germline gene is not matched at one end of the junction; a read error may be the cause. V usage is TRBV9 and J usage is TRBJ1-6; D ambiguous. Germline lookup yields CDR1 SGDLS and CDR2 YYNGEE. This CDR3 comprises 15 residues. This CDR3 reads CASSVGWQDNPPLHF. The DNA for the CDR3 is TGTGCCAGCAGCGTAGGGTGGCAAGATAATCCACCCCTCCACTTT.

This clonotype was recorded only once. V usage is TRBV11-1 and J usage is TRBJ2-1; tentatively, D is TRBD2 (6 bases). CDR1 SGHAT and CDR2 FQDESV come from the germline V gene (reference sequence). V dropped 2 bases and J dropped 2 bases, with 10 bases sitting between them. This CDR3 has 15 residues. CDR3: CASSLSGGTYNEQFF. The CDR3 DNA sequence: TGTGCCAGCAGCTTATCCGGCGGGACCTACAATGAGCAGTTCTTC.

This clonotype showed up many times. The rearrangement links TRBV19 to TRBJ1-6, with 7 bases matching TRBD1. The CDR3 consists of 15 residues. Trimming at V came to 7 bases and at J to 5 bases, leaving 8 bases not matched to a gene. Per germline, CDR1 LNHDA and CDR2 SQIVND (reference sequence). This chain's CDR3 is CASTVEGGHNSPLHF. In nucleotides, the CDR3 is TGTGCCAGTACCGTGGAAGGGGGCCATAATTCACCCCTCCACTTT.

This clonotype came up many times. The chain combines TRBV4-2 with TRBJ1-4; D gene unclear. The CDR3 runs 16 residues. Trimming cost V 0 bases and J 0 bases, with 8 bases left between them. Germline CDR1 reads LGHNA; CDR2 reads YNFKEQ. The CDR3 reads CASSQDGHATNEKLFF. CDR3 nucleotide sequence: TGTGCCAGCAGCCAAGATGGCCATGCAACTAATGAAAAACTGTTTTTT.

This chain joins TRBV5-5 and TRBJ2-3; 7 positions agree with TRBD1. Per germline, CDR1 SGHKS and CDR2 YYEKEE (reference sequence). Trimming removed 5 bases from V and 7 bases from J; junction bases left unmatched: 13. This CDR3 has 15 residues. This CDR3 reads CASSEGLGGAYTQYF. CDR3 nucleotide sequence: TGTGCCAGCAGTGAGGGTTTAGGGGGCGCTTATACGCAGTATTTT.

This clonotype was seen ten or more times. The rearrangement uses TRBV5-1 and TRBJ2-5; D not resolved. The CDR3 is 13 amino acids. Germline V gene lookup returns CDR1 SGHRS and CDR2 YFSETQ. The V and J ends lost 0 bases and 3 bases respectively, with 6 bases between them. Written as DNA, the CDR3 is TGCGCCAGCAGCTTGGCCCGGAAAGAGACCCAGTACTTC. Amino acids: CASSLARKETQYF.

V usage is TRBV20-1 and J usage is TRBJ2-2; 15 bases align to TRBD2. The CDR3 runs to 19 residues. Germline V gene sequence: CDR1 DFQATT, CDR2 SNEGSKA (reference sequence). V trimming: 0 bases; J trimming: 6 bases; junction bases outside the gene matches: 11. The CDR3 spells CSARDSLGLAGGRAGELFF. For the CDR3, the DNA is TGCAGTGCTAGAGATTCTCTGGGACTAGCGGGGGGCCGGGCCGGGGAGCTGTTTTTT.

The genes are TRBV2 and TRBJ1-1; D is undetermined. V dropped 5 bases and J dropped 3 bases, with 10 bases sitting between them. Germline V gene sequence: CDR1 SNHLY, CDR2 FYNNEI. The CDR3 spans 13 residues. CDR3 residues: CASSNGEHTEAFF. The DNA of the CDR3 is TGTGCCAGCAGTAACGGGGAGCACACTGAAGCTTTCTTT.

Many counts were recorded for this clonotype. This chain links TRBV29-1 with TRBJ2-5; the D gene is possibly TRBD1 (6 bases). Trimming removed 4 bases at V and 13 bases at J, with 16 bases between. The V gene's germline CDR1 is SQVTM and CDR2 ANQGSEA. The CDR3 sequence is 11 residues long. The CDR3 reads CSVGRSGQSYF. The CDR3 DNA reads TGCAGCGTTGGGCGTTCCGGACAGTCGTACTTC. The whole variable domain, remainder taken from reference TRBV29-1 and TRBJ2-5, is SAVISQKPSRDICQRGTSLTIQCQVDSQVTMMFWYRQQPGQSLTLIATANQGSEATYESGFVIDKFPISRPNLTFSTLTVSNMSPEDSSIYLCSVGRSGQSYFGPGTRLLVL.

The sample holds many counts of this clonotype. The CDR3 sequence: CASSLGGSSEKLFF. The CDR3, as DNA: TGTGCCAGCAGTTTAGGGGGTAGTAGTGAAAAACTGTTTTTT. The V call is TRBV12-3 or TRBV12-4, the J call TRBJ1-4; no firm D call. CDR3 size: 14 residues. V was pared by 1 base and J by 7 bases, with 10 bases between.

The V and J genes are TRBV7-1 and TRBJ1-1; the D gene is possibly TRBD1 (6 bases). TRBV7-1 is marked as an open reading frame, function uncertain. V was trimmed by 2 bases and J by 4 bases, leaving 32 bases between them. This CDR3 comprises 21 residues. The CDR3 DNA sequence: TGTGCCAGCAGCTCACCCCGCCGTGGACAGATACTTAGTTTTCTTGGCACTGAAGCTTTCTTT. Protein sequence: CASSSPRRGQILSFLGTEAFF.

This clonotype was picked up a small number of times. V usage is TRBV19 and J usage is TRBJ2-5; no clear D. Trimming pared 5 bases from V and 5 bases from J, leaving 15 bases between. This CDR3 region has 14 residues. Germline assignment: CDR1 LNHDA and CDR2 SQIVND (reference sequence). CDR3 amino acids: CASSEPWAGETQYF. CDR3 in DNA: TGTGCCAGTAGTGAACCTTGGGCCGGGGAGACCCAGTACTTC.

This clonotype was seen a single time. The rearrangement uses TRBV7-8 and TRBJ1-1, with TRBD1 matching 9 bases. The CDR3 spans 15 residues. From germline, CDR1 is SGHVS and CDR2 FQNEAQ. The V segment lost 3 bases and the J segment 1 base; nucleotides outside the gene matches: 3. The CDR3 reads CASSLLGQGNTEAFF. Written as DNA, the CDR3 is TGTGCCAGCAGCTTGTTGGGACAGGGGAACACTGAAGCTTTCTTT.

This clonotype was detected ten times or more. The rearrangement links TRBV30 to TRBJ2-5; TRBD2 matches 7 bases. The J segment lost 4 bases and the V segment lost 1 base, leaving 3 bases of the junction unmatched. CDR3 length equals 13 residues. Germline V CDR1 and CDR2: GTSNPN, SVGIG (reference sequence). CDR3 nucleotides: TGTGCCTGGAGTGCCGGGACTACAGAGACCCAGTACTTC. Protein product: CAWSAGTTETQYF.

In this sample, this clonotype turned up once. The chain employs TRBV9 and TRBJ2-7; 10 bases are a match to TRBD2. With V trimmed by 4 bases and J by 3 bases, 7 bases remained unmatched. Germline CDR1 SGDLS, CDR2 YYNGEE. CDR3 length equals 15 residues. CDR3 residues: CASSSFSGGIYEQYF. CDR3 nucleotides: TGTGCCAGCAGCTCCTTTAGCGGGGGGATCTACGAGCAGTACTTC.

Of note for this clonotype: Compared with germline, one end of the junction differs, possibly owing to a read error. The V and J genes are TRBV5-4 and TRBJ2-7, with D perhaps TRBD2 (6 bases). The CDR3 sequence is 15 residues long. Germline V gene data show CDR1 as SGHNT and CDR2 as YYREEE (reference sequence). The CDR3 DNA follows: TGTGCTAGCAGCTTGGGACGGGGGAGCTCCTACGGGCAGTACTTC. It yields the protein CASSLGRGSSYGQYF.

This chain uses TRBV9 with TRBJ2-7; TRBD1 matches at 10 bases. Trimming cost V 4 bases and J 5 bases; bases outside gene matches: 6. The CDR3 is 14 residues long. From germline, CDR1 is SGDLS and CDR2 YYNGEE. CDR3 bases: TGTGCCAGCAGCTTCGGGACAGGGGCCGACGAGCAGTACTTC. This gives the protein CASSFGTGADEQYF. Full variable domain (missing parts from reference TRBV9 and TRBJ2-7): DSGVTQTPKHLITATGQRVTLRCSPRSGDLSVYWYQQSLDQGLQFLIQYYNGEERAKGNILERFSAQQFPDLHSELNLSSLELGDSALYFCASSFGTGADEQYFGPGTRLTVT.

This clonotype was seen repeatedly, ten times or more. The chain uses TRBV25-1 and TRBJ1-5; D gene uncertain. The germline gives CDR1 MGHDK, CDR2 SYGVNS. The CDR3 is 14 residues long. Trimming took off 2 bases at V and 4 bases at J, with 9 bases between the two ends. The CDR3 DNA follows: TGTGCCAGCAGTGAAGGTCAGCCTAATCAGCCCCAGCATTTT. It specifies CASSEGQPNQPQHF.

The chain links TRBV12-3 or TRBV12-4 to TRBJ2-3; TRBD2 aligns across 14 bases. The CDR3 has 18 residues. The V gene end was trimmed by 1 base and the J gene end by 2 bases; junction bases not matched to a gene: 5. The CDR3 loop is CASSLVRLAGGLTDTQYF. The CDR3 coding sequence is TGTGCCAGCAGTTTAGTGAGACTAGCGGGGGGGCTCACAGATACGCAGTATTTT.

This clonotype was picked up many times. The V and J genes are TRBV6-5 and TRBJ2-1, with 11 bases lining up with TRBD2. The CDR3 loop spans 12 amino acids. Germline V gene lookup returns CDR1 MNHEY and CDR2 SVGAGI. V shed 11 bases, J shed 6 bases, and the junction held 3 bases outside the gene matches. CDR3: CAVAGGANEQFF. As DNA, the CDR3 is TGTGCCGTAGCGGGGGGGGCCAATGAGCAGTTCTTC.

This clonotype has at least ten counts. V is TRBV7-9 and J is TRBJ1-1; possibly TRBD1 for D (6 bases). This CDR3 contains 14 residues. V was pared by 5 bases and J by 1 base, with 11 bases between. From germline, CDR1 is SEHNR and CDR2 FQNEAQ (reference sequence). CDR3: CASSTGGKNTEAFF. The CDR3 coding sequence is TGTGCCAGCAGCACCGGGGGCAAGAACACTGAAGCTTTCTTT.

This clonotype was counted at least ten times. The J gene is TRBJ2-1, the V gene TRBV12-3 or TRBV12-4; 14 bases align to TRBD2. The CDR3 covers 15 residues. Trimming cost V 6 bases and J 5 bases; bases outside gene matches: 3. CDR3 nucleotide sequence: TGTGCCAGCAGCCCGGGACTAGCGGGGGACAATGAGCAGTTCTTC. Amino acids: CASSPGLAGDNEQFF.

Comment on this clonotype: With a much larger clone just one base away, this may be a read error. The conserved closing phenylalanine or tryptophan is absent in this CDR3, likely reflecting a read error. The limits of the CDR3 on the DNA are not certain, so only TCRdb's listed CDR3 is given. The V gene is TRBV29-1, the J gene TRBJ1-2. CDR1 and CDR2 (germline): SQVTM, ANQGSEA. The CDR3 adds up to 13 amino acids, both ends counted. The CDR3: CSVEEAGRSGFTL.

Comments on this clonotype: Possible read error: a much larger clone is one base away. The rearrangement uses TRBV7-2 and TRBJ2-1, with 9 bases that match TRBD2. The CDR3 loop spans 15 amino acids. The junction had 2 bases not matched to a gene; V was cut back by 1 base and J by 4 bases. Germline V gene data show CDR1 as SGHTA and CDR2 as FQGNSA. CDR3 amino acids: CASSLGRGGYNEQFF. The CDR3 DNA sequence: TGTGCCAGCAGCTTAGGGCGGGGGGGATACAATGAGCAGTTCTTC.

This clonotype showed up many times. V gene TRBV2 combines with J gene TRBJ1-2, with 10 bases lining up with TRBD1. CDR3 size: 14 residues. Trimming at V came to 9 bases and at J to 3 bases, leaving 7 bases not matched to a gene. Germline CDR1 reads SNHLY; CDR2 reads FYNNEI. CDR3 bases: TGTGCCAGTATGACAGGGGGCTCCCACTATGGCTACACCTTC. Its translation is CASMTGGSHYGYTF.

This clonotype was seen a handful of times. V and J are TRBV29-1 and TRBJ2-1, with D unresolved. Trimming removed 7 bases from V and 5 bases from J, with 12 bases in between. The CDR3 is 12 residues long. CDR1 SQVTM and CDR2 ANQGSEA come from the germline V gene. CDR3 nucleotides: TGCAGCGGTTGGCGGAGCAACAATGAGCAGTTCTTC. Amino acids: CSGWRSNNEQFF.

V is TRBV20-1 and J is TRBJ1-2; 8 nucleotides align to TRBD1. V was pared by 0 bases and J by 5 bases, with 11 bases of the junction left unmatched. There are 16 residues in the CDR3. Germline V gene data show CDR1 as DFQATT and CDR2 as SNEGSKA (reference sequence). CDR3 protein: CSARDLVPGGGYGYTF. The DNA of the CDR3 is TGCAGTGCTAGAGATCTTGTGCCAGGGGGCGGGTATGGCTACACCTTC.

The genes are TRBV29-1 and TRBJ2-6, with 9 bases matching TRBD2. V shed 6 bases and J 1 base; nucleotides not matched to a gene: 10. The CDR3 loop spans 17 amino acids. Germline CDR1 SQVTM, CDR2 ANQGSEA. CDR3 amino acids: CSVARTSDLSGANVLTF. CDR3 sequence (DNA): TGCAGCGTAGCCCGGACTAGCGATCTTTCTGGGGCCAACGTCCTGACTTTC.

With respect to this clonotype: The conserved closing phenylalanine or tryptophan is absent in this CDR3, likely reflecting a read error. The V and J genes are TRBV27 and TRBJ1-5; 10 bases align to TRBD1. V shed 2 bases and J 4 bases; nucleotides not matched to a gene: 5. Germline V gene sequence: CDR1 MNHEY, CDR2 SMNVEV (reference sequence). The CDR3 is made up of 16 amino acids. CDR3 protein: CASSLGGQGLNQPQHS. The CDR3 DNA reads as TGTGCCAGCAGTTTAGGGGGACAGGGGTTGAATCAGCCCCAGCATTCT.

The V and J genes are TRBV24-1 and TRBJ2-3; TRBD2 matches 13 bases. Trimming at V came to 2 bases and at J to 6 bases, leaving 1 base not matched to a gene. Germline CDR1 is KGHDR and CDR2 is SFDVKD. CDR3 length: 15 residues. The CDR3 protein is CATSDSTSGGDTQYF. The CDR3, as DNA: TGTGCCACCAGTGATTCGACTAGCGGGGGGGATACGCAGTATTTT.

Notes on this clonotype: This sequence may be a read error, since a much larger clone differs from it by one base. The CDR3 region is CASTGARRQTQYF. In DNA form, the CDR3 reads TGTGCCAGCACAGGCGCCCGGAGGCAGACCCAGTACTTC. This chain connects TRBV10-3 to TRBJ2-5; D might be TRBD1 or TRBD2, each matching 5 bases. This CDR3 contains 13 residues. Trimming removed 10 bases from V and 6 bases from J, with 18 bases in between. CDR1 is ENHRY, CDR2 SYGVKD, per germline.

The genes are TRBV10-2 and TRBJ1-1; D unresolved. The V end was cut by 2 bases, the J end by 1 base, with 2 bases between. Germline V gives CDR1 WSHSY, CDR2 SAAADI. This CDR3 has 12 residues. Written as DNA, the CDR3 is TGCGCCAGCAGTGAGGGGAACACTGAAGCTTTCTTT. Encoded protein: CASSEGNTEAFF.